Each of the 8 T cell receptor beta chains below was sequenced from the same sample in a study of patients with pleural tuberculosis. Each CDR3 protein is one row after TCRdb ran MiXCR on the reads. The table lists 45,000 to 55,000 distinct CDR3 sequences, 6% to 9.5% of them singletons. The receptors originated from a human donor with pleural tuberculosis.

This clonotype occurred many times. The gene calls are TRBV11-2 and TRBJ2-7; a possible D gene is TRBD2 (6 bases). The CDR3 consists of 14 residues. From germline, CDR1 is SGHAT and CDR2 FQNNGV. Deletions cut 1 base from V and 2 bases from J, with 9 bases between. The CDR3 loop reads CASSLGASAYEQYV. The CDR3 DNA reads as TGTGCCAGCAGCTTAGGGGCTAGCGCCTACGAGCAGTACGTC.

This clonotype was seen at least ten times. The chain carries TRBV19 and TRBJ2-1; 11 nucleotides match TRBD2. The V gene's germline CDR1 is LNHDA and CDR2 SQIVND (reference sequence). Trimming at V came to 5 bases and at J to 10 bases, leaving 7 bases not matched to a gene. The CDR3 runs 14 residues. CDR3 amino acids: CASSLTSGIGEQFF. CDR3 DNA: TGTGCCAGTAGTTTGACTAGCGGGATCGGAGAGCAGTTCTTC.

In this sample, this clonotype turned up many times. This chain links TRBV19 with TRBJ1-5; TRBD1 aligns across 8 bases. This CDR3 contains 15 residues. The V segment lost 6 bases and the J segment 1 base; nucleotides outside the gene matches: 5. The germline V gene has CDR1 LNHDA and CDR2 SQIVND (reference sequence). CDR3 region: CASSRRTGSNQPQHF. The CDR3 bases are TGTGCCAGTAGCAGACGGACAGGGAGCAATCAGCCCCAGCATTTT.

This clonotype has more than one count but fewer than ten. This chain joins TRBV29-1 and TRBJ1-2, with unresolved D. Germline values: CDR1 SQVTM, CDR2 ANQGSEA. CDR3 length: 13 residues. Between the trimmed V and J ends, which lost 2 bases and 5 bases, there was a span of 12 bases. The CDR3 loop reads CSVERPEEYGYTF. The CDR3 nucleotides read TGCAGCGTTGAACGACCAGAAGAGTATGGCTACACCTTC.

This clonotype was seen at least ten times. CDR3 region: CASSPIEGAYTEAFF. The CDR3 DNA is TGTGCCAGCAGCCCGATTGAGGGGGCGTACACTGAAGCTTTCTTT. This chain links TRBV11-2 with TRBJ1-1, with TRBD1 matching over 7 bases. The J segment lost 3 bases and the V segment lost 5 bases, leaving 9 bases of the junction unmatched. CDR1 and CDR2 (germline): SGHAT, FQNNGV. The CDR3 consists of 15 residues.

This clonotype has a handful of counts. The chain recombines TRBV20-1 with TRBJ2-3, with D possibly being TRBD1 (6 bases). V dropped 3 bases and J dropped 1 base, with 20 bases sitting between them. Germline-derived CDR1 and CDR2 are DFQATT and SNEGSKA (reference sequence). The CDR3 covers 17 residues. The CDR3 nucleotides are TGCAGTGCTAGGGTTGTGTCCCCCAGACAGGGCACAGATACGCAGTATTTT. Amino acids: CSARVVSPRQGTDTQYF.

This clonotype was observed at least ten times. The chain joins TRBV4-1 to TRBJ1-6; D is perhaps TRBD1 (6 bases). The CDR3 has 15 residues. The germline CDR1 and CDR2 sequences are MGHRA and YSYEKL. Trimming removed 5 bases at V and 9 bases at J, with 17 bases between. In DNA, the CDR3 is TGCGCCAGCAGCACGGTACAGGGAGGGGGTTCACCCCTCCACTTT. Translating gives CASSTVQGGGSPLHF.

This clonotype was seen ten or more times. The rearrangement uses TRBV28 and TRBJ1-1, with a possible D match to TRBD1 (5 bases). Germline CDR1 reads MDHEN; CDR2 reads SYDVKM. Trimming removed 6 bases at V and 0 bases at J, with 14 bases between. The length of the CDR3 is 15 residues. CDR3 coding DNA: TGTGCCAGCAGCCCCGTGGGGACCATGAACACTGAAGCTTTCTTT. It codes for CASSPVGTMNTEAFF.